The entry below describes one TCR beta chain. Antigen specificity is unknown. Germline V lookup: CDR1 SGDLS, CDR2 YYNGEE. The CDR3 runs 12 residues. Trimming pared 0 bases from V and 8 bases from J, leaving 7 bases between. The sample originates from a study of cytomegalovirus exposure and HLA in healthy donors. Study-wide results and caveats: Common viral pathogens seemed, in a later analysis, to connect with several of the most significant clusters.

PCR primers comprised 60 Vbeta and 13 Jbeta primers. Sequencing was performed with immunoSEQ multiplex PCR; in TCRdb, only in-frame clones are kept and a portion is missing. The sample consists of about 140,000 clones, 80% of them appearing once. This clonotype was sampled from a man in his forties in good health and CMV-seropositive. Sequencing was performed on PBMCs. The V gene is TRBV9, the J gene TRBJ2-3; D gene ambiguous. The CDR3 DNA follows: TGTGCCAGCAGCGTAGAAACGGGTACGCAGTATTTT. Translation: CASSVETGTQYF.